The sample holds many counts of the clone carrying this TCR beta chain. The antigen remains undetermined. Uncontrolled infections, other autoimmune diseases, pregnancy or lactation led to exclusion of patients. RNA transcripts gave rise to amplified TCR beta CDR3 regions. The TCR CDR3 first-round RT-PCR relied on the HTBI primer set. TCRdb re-called the multiplex PCR reads with MiXCR, one entry per CDR3 protein. The profile shows 250,000 to 400,000 distinct CDR3 sequences, 12% to 15% of them singletons. This record belongs to a study of T cells in Graves' hyperthyroidism and ophthalmopathy. General study findings and limits: Blood shared most expanded thyroid clonotypes above 0.001. Ophthalmopathy was predicted by the model a median of 6.5 months ahead of onset.

CDR3 length: 18 residues. Germline trimming cut 3 bases from V and 6 bases from J; bases unmatched to any gene: 15. The V gene's germline CDR1 is SGHVS and CDR2 FQNEAQ. Input material: blood. The source of this sequence is a woman between 35 and 50 years old with Graves' ophthalmopathy. The V call is TRBV7-8, the J call TRBJ2-1, with 9 bases identical to TRBD2. The CDR3 DNA reads as TGTGCCAGCAGCTTCGGACTAGCGCTCACGGGAGTTACCAATGAGCAGTTCTTC. It encodes CASSFGLALTGVTNEQFF.